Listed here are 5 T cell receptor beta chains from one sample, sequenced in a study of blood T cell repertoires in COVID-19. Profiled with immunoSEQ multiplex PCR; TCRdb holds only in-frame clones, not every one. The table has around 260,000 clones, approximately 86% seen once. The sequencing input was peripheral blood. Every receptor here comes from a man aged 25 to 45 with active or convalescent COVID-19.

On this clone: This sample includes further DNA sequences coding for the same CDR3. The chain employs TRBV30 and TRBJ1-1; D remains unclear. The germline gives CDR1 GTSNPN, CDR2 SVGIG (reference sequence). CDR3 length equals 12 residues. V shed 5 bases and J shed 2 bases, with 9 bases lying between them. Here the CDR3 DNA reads TGTGCCTGGGGTCGGGGAAACACTGAAGCTTTCTTT. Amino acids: CAWGRGNTEAFF.

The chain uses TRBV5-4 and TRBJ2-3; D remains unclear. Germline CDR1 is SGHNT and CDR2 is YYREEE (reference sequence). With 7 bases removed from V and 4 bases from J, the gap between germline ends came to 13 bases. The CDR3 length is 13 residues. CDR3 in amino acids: CASSDGSADTQYF. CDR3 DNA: TGTGCCAGCTCAGACGGGTCTGCAGATACGCAGTATTTT.

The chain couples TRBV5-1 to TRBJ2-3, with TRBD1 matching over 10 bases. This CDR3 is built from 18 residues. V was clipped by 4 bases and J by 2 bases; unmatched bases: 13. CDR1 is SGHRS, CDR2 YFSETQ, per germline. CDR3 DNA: TGCGCCAGCAGCCCCCGAGGATGGGGACAGGGGTCCACAGATACGCAGTATTTT. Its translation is CASSPRGWGQGSTDTQYF.

In DNA, the CDR3 is TGTGCCAGCAGCCAAGTACGAGGAAACAATGAGCAGTTCTTC. This gives the protein CASSQVRGNNEQFF. The chain joins TRBV3-1 (or the pseudogene TRBV3-2) to TRBJ2-1; unclear D gene. Germline CDR1 reads LGHDT; CDR2 reads YNNKEL (reference sequence). Trimming shortened V by 1 base and J by 5 bases, and 9 bases separated the two germline ends. CDR3 size: 14 residues.

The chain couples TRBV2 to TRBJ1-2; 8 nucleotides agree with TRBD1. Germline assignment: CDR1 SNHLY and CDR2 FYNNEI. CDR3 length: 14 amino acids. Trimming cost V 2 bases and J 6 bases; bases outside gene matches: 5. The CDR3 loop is CASSENQGANGYTF. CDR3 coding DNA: TGTGCCAGCAGTGAAAATCAGGGGGCGAATGGCTACACCTTC.